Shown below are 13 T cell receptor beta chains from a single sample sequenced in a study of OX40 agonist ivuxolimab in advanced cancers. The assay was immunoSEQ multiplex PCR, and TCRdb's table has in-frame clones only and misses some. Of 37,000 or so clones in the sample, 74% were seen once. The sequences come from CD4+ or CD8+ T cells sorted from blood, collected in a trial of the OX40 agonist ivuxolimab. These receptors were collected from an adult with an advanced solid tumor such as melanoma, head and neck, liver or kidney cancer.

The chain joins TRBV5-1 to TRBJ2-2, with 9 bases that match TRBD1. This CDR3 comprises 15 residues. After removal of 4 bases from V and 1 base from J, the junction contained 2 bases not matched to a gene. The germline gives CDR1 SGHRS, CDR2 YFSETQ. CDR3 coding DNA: TGCGCCAGCAGCACGGGACAGGGGAACACCGGGGAGCTGTTTTTT. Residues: CASSTGQGNTGELFF.

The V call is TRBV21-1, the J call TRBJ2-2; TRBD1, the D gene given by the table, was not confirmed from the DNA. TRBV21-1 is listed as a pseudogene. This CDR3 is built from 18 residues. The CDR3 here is CASSNSGSKKLNTGELFF. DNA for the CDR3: TGTGCCAGCAGCAATTCAGGAAGCAAAAAACTGAACACCGGGGAGCTGTTTTTT.

Here the CDR3 reads CASSLDSRSNQPQHF. CDR3 DNA sequence: TGTGCCAGCAGCTTAGATTCTCGAAGCAATCAGCCCCAGCATTTT. This chain links TRBV7-9 with TRBJ1-5; D unclear. This CDR3 is built from 15 residues. Per the germline V gene, CDR1 is SEHNR and CDR2 is FQNEAQ (reference sequence). Trimming left V 1 base short and J 1 base short, with 8 bases between.

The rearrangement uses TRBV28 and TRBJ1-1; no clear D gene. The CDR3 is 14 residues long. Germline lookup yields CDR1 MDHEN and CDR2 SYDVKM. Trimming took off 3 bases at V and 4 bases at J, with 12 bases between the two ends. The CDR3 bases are TGTGCCAGCAGTTTGACGGGGTCGGGCACTGAAGCTTTCTTT. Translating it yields CASSLTGSGTEAFF.

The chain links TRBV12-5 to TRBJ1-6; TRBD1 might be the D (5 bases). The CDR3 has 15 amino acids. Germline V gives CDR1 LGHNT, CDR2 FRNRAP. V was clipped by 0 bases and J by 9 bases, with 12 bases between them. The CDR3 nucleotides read TGTGCTAGTGGTTTGGTAACGGGGGAGGGTTCACCCCTCCACTTT. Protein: CASGLVTGEGSPLHF.

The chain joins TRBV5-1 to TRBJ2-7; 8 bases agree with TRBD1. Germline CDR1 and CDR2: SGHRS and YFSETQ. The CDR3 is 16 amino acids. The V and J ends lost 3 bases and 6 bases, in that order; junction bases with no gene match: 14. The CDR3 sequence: CASSSPGQELPFEQYV. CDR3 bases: TGCGCCAGCAGCTCGCCGGGACAGGAGTTACCCTTCGAGCAGTACGTC.

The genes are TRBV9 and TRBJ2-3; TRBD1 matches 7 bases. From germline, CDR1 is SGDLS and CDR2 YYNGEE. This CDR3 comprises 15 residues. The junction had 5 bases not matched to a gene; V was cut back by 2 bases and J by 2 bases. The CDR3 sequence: CASSVQTGSTDTQYF. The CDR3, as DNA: TGTGCCAGCAGCGTCCAGACAGGGTCCACAGATACGCAGTATTTT.

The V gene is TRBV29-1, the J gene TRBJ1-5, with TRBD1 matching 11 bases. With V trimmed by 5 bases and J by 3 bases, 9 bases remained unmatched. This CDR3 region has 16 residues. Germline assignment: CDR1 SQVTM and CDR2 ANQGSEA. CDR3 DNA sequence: TGCAGCGTTATTACCGGGACAGGGGGTTTCAATCAGCCCCAGCATTTT. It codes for CSVITGTGGFNQPQHF.

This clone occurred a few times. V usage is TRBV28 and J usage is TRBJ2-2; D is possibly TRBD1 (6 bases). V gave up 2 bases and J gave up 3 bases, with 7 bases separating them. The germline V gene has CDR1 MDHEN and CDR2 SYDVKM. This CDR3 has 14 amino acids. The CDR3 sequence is CASSLRGYTGELFF. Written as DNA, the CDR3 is TGTGCCAGCAGTTTAAGGGGGTACACCGGGGAGCTGTTTTTT.

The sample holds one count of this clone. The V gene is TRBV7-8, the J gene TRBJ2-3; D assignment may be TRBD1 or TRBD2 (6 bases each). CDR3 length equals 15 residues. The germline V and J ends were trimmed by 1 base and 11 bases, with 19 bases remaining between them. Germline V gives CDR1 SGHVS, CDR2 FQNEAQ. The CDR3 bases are TGTGCCAGCAGCTTAGTACGGGGGCCCCGTTTGATGCAGTATTTT. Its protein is CASSLVRGPRLMQYF.

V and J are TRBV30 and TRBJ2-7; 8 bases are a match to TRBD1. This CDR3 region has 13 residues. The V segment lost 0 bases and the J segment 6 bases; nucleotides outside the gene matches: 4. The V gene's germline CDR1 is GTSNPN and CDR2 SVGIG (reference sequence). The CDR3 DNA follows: TGTGCCTGGAGTGTATGGACAGGGCGCGAGCAGTACTTC. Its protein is CAWSVWTGREQYF.

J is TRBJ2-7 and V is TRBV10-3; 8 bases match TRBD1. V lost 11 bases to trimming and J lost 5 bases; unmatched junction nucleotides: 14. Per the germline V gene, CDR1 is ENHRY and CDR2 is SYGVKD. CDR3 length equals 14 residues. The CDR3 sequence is CAAQDRANQDEQYF. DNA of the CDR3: TGTGCCGCCCAGGACAGGGCGAATCAGGACGAGCAGTACTTC.

The CDR3 coding sequence is TGTGCCATTCACAGTTCCGGGACATTCCCCTACGAGCAGTACTTC. Its protein is CAIHSSGTFPYEQYF. V and J are TRBV6-1 and TRBJ2-7; the D gene is possibly TRBD1 (6 bases). The V end lost 10 bases, the J end lost 2 bases, and 21 bases lay between the germline ends. Germline V gene data show CDR1 as MNHNS and CDR2 as SASEGT. This CDR3 is 15 amino acids long.